These 20 T cell receptor beta chains were sequenced from one sample in a study of technical replicates of blood from several donors. Libraries were prepared by immunoSEQ multiplex PCR; TCRdb keeps only in-frame clonotypes and omits some of them. This table holds about 97,000 clones, about 95% found once. Source material: T cells isolated from PBMCs. These TCRs come from a human donor in good health.

This chain links TRBV5-4 with TRBJ1-1; 7 bases line up with TRBD1. With V trimmed by 3 bases and J by 1 base, 6 bases remained unmatched. The CDR3 totals 15 residues. The germline V gene encodes CDR1 SGHNT and CDR2 YYREEE (reference sequence). CDR3 nucleotides: TGTGCCAGCAGCTCCTCGACAGGGTGGAACACTGAAGCTTTCTTT. This translates into CASSSSTGWNTEAFF.

The rearrangement uses TRBV28 and TRBJ1-1, with 8 bases fitting TRBD1. CDR1 and CDR2 (germline): MDHEN, SYDVKM. The CDR3 is 13 amino acids. V lost 6 bases, J lost 11 bases, and 11 bases stayed unmatched. This CDR3 reads CASRETGAQRAFF. The CDR3 DNA is TGTGCCAGCAGAGAGACAGGGGCTCAAAGGGCTTTCTTT. Filled out from reference TRBV28 and TRBJ1-1, the complete variable domain reads DVKVTQSSRYLVKRTGEKVFLECVQDMDHENMFWYRQDPGLGLRLIYFSYDVKMKEKGDIPEGYSVSREKKERFSLILESASTNQTSMYLCASRETGAQRAFFGQGTRLTVV.

The chain joins TRBV18 to TRBJ1-2; perhaps TRBD1 as D (5 bases). V lost 3 bases to trimming and J lost 2 bases, with 13 bases between them. The CDR3 consists of 15 residues. CDR1 and CDR2 from the germline V gene are KGHSH and LQKENI. The CDR3 is CASSPPRGENYGYTF. CDR3 nucleotide sequence: TGTGCCAGCTCACCCCCCCGGGGGGAGAACTATGGCTACACCTTC.

V usage is TRBV19 and J usage is TRBJ1-4, with 7 bases aligning to TRBD1. From germline, CDR1 is LNHDA and CDR2 SQIVND (reference sequence). The CDR3 consists of 16 residues. V lost 9 bases, J lost 3 bases, and 13 bases stayed unmatched. In DNA form, the CDR3 reads TGTGCCAGCAACCGTGAAGACAGGGAACCTAATGAAAAACTGTTTTTT. This encodes CASNREDREPNEKLFF.

This rearrangement joins TRBV27 to TRBJ2-5, with 8 bases that match TRBD2. CDR3 length: 15 residues. The ends lost 5 bases at V and 3 bases at J; junction bases unmatched: 8. Germline V lookup: CDR1 MNHEY, CDR2 SMNVEV (reference sequence). CDR3 in DNA: TGTGCCAGCAGTCTACTAGCGGCAGTTAAAGAGACCCAGTACTTC. The encoded protein is CASSLLAAVKETQYF.

This sequence joins TRBV7-6 and TRBJ1-2; perhaps TRBD1 as D (5 bases). Germline CDR1 reads SGHVS; CDR2 reads FNYEAQ. The CDR3 length is 14 residues. V lost 3 bases to trimming and J lost 3 bases, with 11 bases between them. CDR3 region: CASSLDTGYYGYTF. Here the CDR3 DNA reads TGTGCCAGCAGCTTGGATACAGGTTACTATGGCTACACCTTC. Drawing the rest from reference TRBV7-6 and TRBJ1-2, the complete variable domain is GAGVSQSPRYKVTKRGQDVALRCDPISGHVSLYWYRQALGQGPEFLTYFNYEAQQDKSGLPNDRFSAERPEGSISTLTIQRTEQRDSAMYRCASSLDTGYYGYTFGSGTRLTVV.

The chain combines TRBV4-1 with TRBJ2-1; tentatively, D is TRBD2 (5 bases). Germline CDR1 is MGHRA and CDR2 is YSYEKL. The length of the CDR3 is 16 residues. V was clipped by 3 bases and J by 3 bases, with 15 bases between them. The CDR3 loop reads CASSHFGLAGYNEQFF. CDR3 nucleotides: TGCGCCAGCAGCCATTTCGGCCTAGCCGGCTACAATGAGCAGTTCTTC.

The gene calls are TRBV6-1 and TRBJ1-5, with 9 bases matching TRBD1. Trimming cost V 6 bases and J 5 bases; bases outside gene matches: 8. Germline CDR1 is MNHNS and CDR2 is SASEGT. The CDR3 sequence is 15 residues long. The CDR3 bases are TGTGCCAGCAGACCGGGACAGGGTTCCGATCAGCCCCAGCATTTT. It codes for CASRPGQGSDQPQHF.

In the case of this clone: Mismatch with germline at one junction end may stem from a read error. The rearrangement joins TRBV30 to TRBJ2-7; D possibly corresponds to TRBD1 (5 bases). The CDR3 spans 11 residues. Germline assignment: CDR1 GTSNPN and CDR2 SVGIG (reference sequence). CDR3 sequence: CAWRVGGAVSF. CDR3 bases: TGTGCCTGGAGAGTGGGTGGGGCAGTCTCCTTC.

The gene calls are TRBV18 and TRBJ1-1; tentative D call: TRBD1 (5 bases). Germline loops: CDR1 KGHSH, CDR2 LQKENI. Trimming pared 6 bases from V and 11 bases from J, leaving 19 bases between. CDR3 length: 13 residues. The CDR3 is CASSPPGIPGAFF. CDR3 DNA: TGTGCCAGCTCCCCTCCGGGCATCCCAGGGGCTTTCTTT.

The genes are TRBV6-5 and TRBJ2-3, with TRBD2 as a possible D gene (5 bases). Germline loops: CDR1 MNHEY, CDR2 SVGAGI. Trimming stripped 6 bases from V and 2 bases from J, with 12 bases between. The CDR3 is made up of 14 amino acids. The CDR3 sequence: CASRTDSFTDTQYF. The CDR3 region has the DNA TGTGCCAGCAGGACGGACTCCTTCACAGATACGCAGTATTTT.

Only one count was recorded for this clone. The chain employs TRBV5-1 and TRBJ1-1; 11 nucleotides line up with TRBD1. CDR1 and CDR2 (germline): SGHRS, YFSETQ. The CDR3 contains 18 residues. Trimming removed 3 bases from V and 5 bases from J; junction bases left unmatched: 15. CDR3 loop: CASSSHNLGTGGLTEAFF. The DNA of the CDR3 is TGCGCCAGCAGCTCACATAACCTGGGGACAGGGGGATTGACTGAAGCTTTCTTT. The full variable domain, rest sourced from reference TRBV5-1 and TRBJ1-1, is KAGVTQTPRYLIKTRGQQVTLSCSPISGHRSVSWYQQTPGQGLQFLFEYFSETQRNKGNFPGRFSGRQFSNSRSEMNVSTLELGDSALYLCASSSHNLGTGGLTEAFFGQGTRLTVV.

This chain uses TRBV11-3 with TRBJ2-3; TRBD2 is a possible D gene (5 bases). Germline-derived CDR1 and CDR2 are SGHNT and YENEEA. CDR3 size: 14 residues. With 5 bases removed from V and 0 bases from J, the gap between germline ends came to 9 bases. The CDR3 region has the DNA TGTGCCAGCAGCCGAGGGCAGAGCACAGATACGCAGTATTTT. It specifies CASSRGQSTDTQYF. Full variable domain (remainder filled in from reference TRBV11-3 and TRBJ2-3): EAGVVQSPRYKIIEKKQPVAFWCNPISGHNTLYWYLQNLGQGPELLIRYENEEAVDDSQLPKDRFSAERLKGVDSTLKIQPAELGDSAVYLCASSRGQSTDTQYFGPGTRLTVL.

This chain joins TRBV7-2 and TRBJ1-5, with D tentatively TRBD1 (5 bases). Deletions cut 2 bases from V and 1 base from J, with 9 bases between. Germline V CDR1 and CDR2: SGHTA, FQGNSA. CDR3 size: 15 residues. CDR3 sequence: CASSLNSGSNQPQHF. As DNA, the CDR3 is TGTGCCAGCAGCTTAAATTCAGGGAGCAATCAGCCCCAGCATTTT.

V gene TRBV10-3 combines with J gene TRBJ2-1, with 7 bases identical to TRBD2. Looked up from germline, CDR1 is ENHRY and CDR2 is SYGVKD. The V gene end was trimmed by 2 bases and the J gene end by 6 bases; junction bases not matched to a gene: 4. There are 14 residues in the CDR3. The chain's CDR3 is CAISEGLVVNEQFF. The CDR3 coding sequence is TGTGCCATCAGTGAGGGACTAGTGGTCAATGAGCAGTTCTTC.

The J gene is TRBJ1-2, the V gene TRBV19; 7 bases map to TRBD1. Germline V gene sequence: CDR1 LNHDA, CDR2 SQIVND (reference sequence). This CDR3 has 14 amino acids. Germline trimming cut 5 bases from V and 5 bases from J; bases unmatched to any gene: 8. As DNA, the CDR3 is TGTGCCAGTAGTCTAGGGACAGATGTGTATGGCTACACCTTC. Protein sequence: CASSLGTDVYGYTF.

The chain recombines TRBV27 with TRBJ1-5; D gene ambiguous. Germline V lookup: CDR1 MNHEY, CDR2 SMNVEV (reference sequence). This CDR3 comprises 13 residues. V lost 3 bases, J lost 9 bases, and 12 bases lay in between. CDR3 residues: CASSFSSERPQHF. CDR3 nucleotides: TGTGCCAGCAGTTTTAGTTCCGAAAGGCCCCAGCATTTT.

The V and J genes are TRBV5-6 and TRBJ1-1; D is undetermined. CDR3 length equals 13 residues. Germline assignment: CDR1 SGHDT and CDR2 YYEEEE. With 4 bases removed from V and 4 bases from J, the gap between germline ends came to 11 bases. CDR3 sequence: CASSPRLSTEAFF. CDR3 bases: TGTGCCAGCAGCCCGCGGTTGAGCACTGAAGCTTTCTTT.

This sequence joins TRBV18 and TRBJ2-7, with 11 bases identical to TRBD2. Germline CDR1 reads KGHSH; CDR2 reads LQKENI. After removal of 4 bases from V and 4 bases from J, the junction contained 6 bases not matched to a gene. The CDR3 extends over 15 amino acids. The CDR3 sequence: CASSQTSGGPYEQYF. The CDR3 DNA reads TGTGCCAGCTCACAAACTAGCGGGGGTCCATACGAGCAGTACTTC.

V gene TRBV7-3 combines with J gene TRBJ2-7, with a tentative D call TRBD2 (7 bases). The germline gives CDR1 SGHTA, CDR2 FQGTGA. The CDR3 runs to 14 residues. The germline V and J ends were trimmed by 5 bases and 7 bases, with 18 bases remaining between them. This chain's CDR3 is CASSAGASKREQYF. CDR3 in DNA: TGTGCCAGCAGCGCGGGGGCCTCCAAGAGAGAGCAGTACTTC.